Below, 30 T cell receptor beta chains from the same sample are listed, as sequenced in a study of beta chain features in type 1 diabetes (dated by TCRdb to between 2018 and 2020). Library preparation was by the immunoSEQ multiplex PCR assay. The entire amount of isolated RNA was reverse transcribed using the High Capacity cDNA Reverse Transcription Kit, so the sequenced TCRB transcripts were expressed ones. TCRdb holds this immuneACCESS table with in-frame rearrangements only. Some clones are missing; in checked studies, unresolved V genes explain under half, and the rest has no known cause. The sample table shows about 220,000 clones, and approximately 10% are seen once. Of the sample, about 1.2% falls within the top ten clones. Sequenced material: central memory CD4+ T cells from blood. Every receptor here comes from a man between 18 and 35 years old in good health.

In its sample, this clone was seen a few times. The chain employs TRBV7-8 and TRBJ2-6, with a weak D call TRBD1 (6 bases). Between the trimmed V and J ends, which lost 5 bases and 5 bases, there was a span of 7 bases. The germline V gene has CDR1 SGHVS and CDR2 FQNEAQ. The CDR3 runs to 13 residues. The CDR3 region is CASSRDRANVLTF. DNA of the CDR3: TGTGCCAGCAGCAGGGACAGGGCCAACGTCCTGACTTTC.

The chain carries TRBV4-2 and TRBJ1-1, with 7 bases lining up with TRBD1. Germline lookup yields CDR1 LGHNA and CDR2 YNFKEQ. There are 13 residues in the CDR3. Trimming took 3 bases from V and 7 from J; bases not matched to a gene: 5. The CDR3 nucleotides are TGTGCCAGCAGCCAGCCGACAGGGATTGAAGCTTTCTTT. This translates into CASSQPTGIEAFF.

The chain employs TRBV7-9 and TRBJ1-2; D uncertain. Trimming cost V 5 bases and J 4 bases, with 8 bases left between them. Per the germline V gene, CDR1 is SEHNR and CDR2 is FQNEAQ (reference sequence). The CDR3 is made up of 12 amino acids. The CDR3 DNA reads TGTGCCAGCAGCCAAAATTCCTATGGCTACACCTTC. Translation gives CASSQNSYGYTF.

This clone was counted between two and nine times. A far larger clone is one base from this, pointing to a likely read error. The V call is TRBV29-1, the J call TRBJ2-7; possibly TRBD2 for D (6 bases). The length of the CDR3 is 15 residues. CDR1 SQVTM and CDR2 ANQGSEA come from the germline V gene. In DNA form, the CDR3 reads TGCCGCGTTACCCTCGGGCGGGGCCAAACCTACGAGCAGTACTTC. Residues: CRVTLGRGQTYEQYF.

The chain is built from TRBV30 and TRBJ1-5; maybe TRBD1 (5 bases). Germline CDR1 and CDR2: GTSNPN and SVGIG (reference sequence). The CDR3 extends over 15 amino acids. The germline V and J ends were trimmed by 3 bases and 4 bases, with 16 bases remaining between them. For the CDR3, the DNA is TGTGCCTGGAGCGCGAAGGGACTTAGGAATCAGCCCCAGCATTTT. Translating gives CAWSAKGLRNQPQHF.

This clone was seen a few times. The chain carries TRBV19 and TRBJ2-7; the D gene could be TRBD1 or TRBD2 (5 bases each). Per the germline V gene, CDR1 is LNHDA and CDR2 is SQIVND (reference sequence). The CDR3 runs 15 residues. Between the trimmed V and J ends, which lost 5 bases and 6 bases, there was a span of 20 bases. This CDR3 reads CASSDSGPGRGEQYF. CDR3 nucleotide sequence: TGTGCCAGTAGTGACAGCGGTCCGGGTAGGGGCGAGCAGTACTTC.

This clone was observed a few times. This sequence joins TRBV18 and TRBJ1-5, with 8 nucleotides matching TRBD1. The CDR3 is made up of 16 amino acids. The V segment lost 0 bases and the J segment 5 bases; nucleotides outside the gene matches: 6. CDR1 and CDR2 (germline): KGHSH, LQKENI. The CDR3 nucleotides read TGTGCCAGCTCACCACCTCAAGGACAGGGTTATCAGCCCCAGCATTTT. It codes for CASSPPQGQGYQPQHF.

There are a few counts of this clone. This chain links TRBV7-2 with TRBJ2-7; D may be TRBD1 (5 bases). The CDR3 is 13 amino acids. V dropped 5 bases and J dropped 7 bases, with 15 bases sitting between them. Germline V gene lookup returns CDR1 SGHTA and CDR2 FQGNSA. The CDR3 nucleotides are TGTGCCAGCAGCACCAGGGCCGACGCAGAGCAGTACTTC. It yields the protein CASSTRADAEQYF.

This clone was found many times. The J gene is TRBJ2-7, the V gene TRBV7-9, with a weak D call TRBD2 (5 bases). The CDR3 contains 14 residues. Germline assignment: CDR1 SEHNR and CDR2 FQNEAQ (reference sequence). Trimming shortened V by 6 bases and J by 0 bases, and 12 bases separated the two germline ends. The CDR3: CASRDTGSSYEQYF. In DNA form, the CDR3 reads TGTGCCAGCAGGGATACGGGGAGCTCCTACGAGCAGTACTTC.

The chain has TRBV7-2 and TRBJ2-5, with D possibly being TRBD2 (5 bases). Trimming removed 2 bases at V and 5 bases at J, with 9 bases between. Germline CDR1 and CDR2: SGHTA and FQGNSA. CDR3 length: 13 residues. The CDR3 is CASSLHPGETQYF. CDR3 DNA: TGTGCCAGCAGCTTACACCCGGGGGAGACCCAGTACTTC.

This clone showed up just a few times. In DNA form, the CDR3 reads TGTGCCAGCAGCTTGGACCCCCATGGTAGCGGGTATTACAATGAGCAGTTCTTC. It translates to CASSLDPHGSGYYNEQFF. The gene calls are TRBV5-6 and TRBJ2-1, with 7 bases identical to TRBD2. Trimming cost V 0 bases and J 4 bases; bases outside gene matches: 13. The CDR3 consists of 18 residues. CDR1 is SGHDT, CDR2 YYEEEE, per germline.

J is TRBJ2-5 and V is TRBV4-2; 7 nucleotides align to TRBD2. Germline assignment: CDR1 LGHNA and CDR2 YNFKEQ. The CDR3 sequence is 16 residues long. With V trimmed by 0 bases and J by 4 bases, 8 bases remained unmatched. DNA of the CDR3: TGTGCCAGCAGCCAAGATCTTGGGGAGGGCCGAGAGACCCAGTACTTC. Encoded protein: CASSQDLGEGRETQYF.

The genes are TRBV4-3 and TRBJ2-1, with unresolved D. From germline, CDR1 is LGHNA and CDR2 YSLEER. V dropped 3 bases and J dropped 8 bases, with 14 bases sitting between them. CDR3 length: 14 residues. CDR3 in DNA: TGCGCCAGCAGCCAGCACGCGGCTGGGTATGAGCAGTTCTTC. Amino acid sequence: CASSQHAAGYEQFF.

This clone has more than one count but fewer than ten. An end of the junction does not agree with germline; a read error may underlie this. CDR3 sequence (DNA): TGCGCCAGCAGCCAAGATGTCGGTCTGAGGGGGGAGCAGTACTTC. This gives the protein CASSQDVGLRGEQYF. The chain couples TRBV5-4 to TRBJ2-7; tentative D call: TRBD1 (6 bases). The CDR3 is 15 residues long. Germline CDR1 and CDR2: SGHNT and YYREEE (reference sequence).

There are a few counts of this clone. DNA of the CDR3: TGTGCCAGCTCACCCCAATCGTGGGGCGCTGACAATGAGCAGTTCTTC. This encodes CASSPQSWGADNEQFF. The J gene is TRBJ2-1, the V gene TRBV18, with D possibly matching TRBD1 (5 bases). Germline V lookup: CDR1 KGHSH, CDR2 LQKENI. The V end was cut by 3 bases, the J end by 5 bases, with 17 bases between. This CDR3 has 16 residues.

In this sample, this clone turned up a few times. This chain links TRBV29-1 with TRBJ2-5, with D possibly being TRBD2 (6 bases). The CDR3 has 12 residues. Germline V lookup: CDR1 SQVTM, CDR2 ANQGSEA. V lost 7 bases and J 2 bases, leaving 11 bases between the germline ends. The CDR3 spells CSGGGRQETQYF. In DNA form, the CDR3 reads TGCAGCGGTGGGGGGAGACAAGAGACCCAGTACTTC.

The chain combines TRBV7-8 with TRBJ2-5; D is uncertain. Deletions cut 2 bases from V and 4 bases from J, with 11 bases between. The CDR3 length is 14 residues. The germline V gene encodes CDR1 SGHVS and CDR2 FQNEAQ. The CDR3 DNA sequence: TGTGCCAGCAGCTTACGGTCCTTCGGAGAGACCCAGTACTTC. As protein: CASSLRSFGETQYF.

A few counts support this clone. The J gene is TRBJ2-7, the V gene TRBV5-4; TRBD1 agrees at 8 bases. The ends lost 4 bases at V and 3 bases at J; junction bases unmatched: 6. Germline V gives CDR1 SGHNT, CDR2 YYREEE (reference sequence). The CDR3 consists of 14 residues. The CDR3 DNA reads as TGTGCCAGCAGCCAGGGACAGGCAAACTACGAGCAGTACTTC. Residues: CASSQGQANYEQYF.

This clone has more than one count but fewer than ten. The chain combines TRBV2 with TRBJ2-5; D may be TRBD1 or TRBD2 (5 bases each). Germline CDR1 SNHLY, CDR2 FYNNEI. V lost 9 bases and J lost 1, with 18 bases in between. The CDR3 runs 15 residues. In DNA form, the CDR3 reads TGTGCCAGAGGGACGGCGCACTCTGGCCAAGAGACCCAGTACTTC. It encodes CARGTAHSGQETQYF.

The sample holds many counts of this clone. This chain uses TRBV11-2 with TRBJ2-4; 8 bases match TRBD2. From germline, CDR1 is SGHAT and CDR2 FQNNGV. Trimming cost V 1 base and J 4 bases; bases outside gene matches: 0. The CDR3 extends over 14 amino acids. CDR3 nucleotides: TGTGCCAGCAGCTTAGCTAGCGGGAAAAACATTCAGTACTTC. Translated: CASSLASGKNIQYF. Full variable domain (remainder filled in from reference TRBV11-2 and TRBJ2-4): EAGVAQSPRYKIIEKRQSVAFWCNPISGHATLYWYQQILGQGPKLLIQFQNNGVVDDSQLPKDRFSAERLKGVDSTLKIQPAKLEDSAVYLCASSLASGKNIQYFGAGTRLSVL.

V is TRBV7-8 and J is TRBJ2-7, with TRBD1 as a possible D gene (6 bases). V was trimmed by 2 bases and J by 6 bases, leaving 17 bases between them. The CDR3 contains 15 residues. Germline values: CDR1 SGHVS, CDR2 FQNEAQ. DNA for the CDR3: TGTGCCAGCAGCTTACCCACAGGGTTCCGGGCCGAGCAGTACTTC. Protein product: CASSLPTGFRAEQYF. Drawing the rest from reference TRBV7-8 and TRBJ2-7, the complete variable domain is GAGVSQSPRYKVAKRGQDVALRCDPISGHVSLFWYQQALGQGPEFLTYFQNEAQLDKSGLPSDRFFAERPEGSVSTLKIQRTQQEDSAVYLCASSLPTGFRAEQYFGPGTRLTVT.

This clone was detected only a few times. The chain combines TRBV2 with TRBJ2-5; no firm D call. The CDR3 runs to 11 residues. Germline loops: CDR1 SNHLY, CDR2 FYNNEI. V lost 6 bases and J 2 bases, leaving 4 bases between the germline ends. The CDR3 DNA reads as TGTGCCAGCAGGTTACAAGAGACCCAGTACTTC. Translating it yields CASRLQETQYF. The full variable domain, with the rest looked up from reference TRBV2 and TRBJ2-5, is EPEVTQTPSHQVTQMGQEVILRCVPISNHLYFYWYRQILGQKVEFLVSFYNNEISEKSEIFDDQFSVERPDGSNFTLKIRSTKLEDSAMYFCASRLQETQYFGPGTRLLVL.

As DNA, the CDR3 is TGTGCCAGCAGCTTAGCGACAGGGAGTGGCTACACCTTC. Amino acids: CASSLATGSGYTF. This rearrangement joins TRBV7-9 to TRBJ1-2, with 7 bases fitting TRBD1. V lost 0 bases to trimming and J lost 7 bases; unmatched junction nucleotides: 2. This CDR3 is built from 13 residues. Looked up from germline, CDR1 is SEHNR and CDR2 is FQNEAQ (reference sequence).

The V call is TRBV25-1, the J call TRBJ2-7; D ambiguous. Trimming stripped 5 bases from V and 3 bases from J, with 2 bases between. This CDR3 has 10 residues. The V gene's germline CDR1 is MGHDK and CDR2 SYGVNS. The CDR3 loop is CASSFYEQYF. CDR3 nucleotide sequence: TGTGCCAGCAGTTTCTACGAGCAGTACTTC.

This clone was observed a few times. This CDR3 is CSAGVGNSNQPQHF. As DNA, the CDR3 is TGCAGCGCGGGCGTCGGGAATAGCAATCAGCCCCAGCATTTT. The rearrangement links TRBV29-1 to TRBJ1-5; no clear D gene. The germline V gene encodes CDR1 SQVTM and CDR2 ANQGSEA. CDR3 length equals 14 residues. Trimming pared 7 bases from V and 0 bases from J, leaving 13 bases between.

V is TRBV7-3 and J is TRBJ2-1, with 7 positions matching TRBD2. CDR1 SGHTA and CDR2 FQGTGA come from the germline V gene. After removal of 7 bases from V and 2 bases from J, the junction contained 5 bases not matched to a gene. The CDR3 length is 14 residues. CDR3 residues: CASNLGGAYNEQFF. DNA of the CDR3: TGTGCCAGCAATTTGGGAGGGGCCTACAATGAGCAGTTCTTC.

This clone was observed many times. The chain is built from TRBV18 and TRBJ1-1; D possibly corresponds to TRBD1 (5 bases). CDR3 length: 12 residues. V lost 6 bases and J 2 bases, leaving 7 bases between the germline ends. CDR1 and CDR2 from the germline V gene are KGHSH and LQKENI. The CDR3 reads CASSQGNTEAFF. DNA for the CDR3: TGTGCCAGCTCCCAGGGCAACACTGAAGCTTTCTTT.

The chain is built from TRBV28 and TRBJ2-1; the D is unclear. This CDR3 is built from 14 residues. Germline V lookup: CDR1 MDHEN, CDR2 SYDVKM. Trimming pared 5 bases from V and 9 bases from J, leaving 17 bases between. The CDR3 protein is CASSRATWTAEQFF. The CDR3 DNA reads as TGTGCCAGCAGTAGAGCGACTTGGACGGCTGAGCAGTTCTTC. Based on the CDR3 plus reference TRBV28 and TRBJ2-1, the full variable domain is DVKVTQSSRYLVKRTGEKVFLECVQDMDHENMFWYRQDPGLGLRLIYFSYDVKMKEKGDIPEGYSVSREKKERFSLILESASTNQTSMYLCASSRATWTAEQFFGPGTRLTVL.

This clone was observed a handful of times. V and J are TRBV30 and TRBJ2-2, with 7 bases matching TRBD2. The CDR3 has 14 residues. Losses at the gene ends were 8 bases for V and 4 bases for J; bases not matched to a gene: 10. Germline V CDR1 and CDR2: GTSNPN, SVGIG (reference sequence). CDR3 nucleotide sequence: TGTGCCCGGAAAGGGACTATCTCCACCGGGGAGCTGTTTTTT. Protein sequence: CARKGTISTGELFF.

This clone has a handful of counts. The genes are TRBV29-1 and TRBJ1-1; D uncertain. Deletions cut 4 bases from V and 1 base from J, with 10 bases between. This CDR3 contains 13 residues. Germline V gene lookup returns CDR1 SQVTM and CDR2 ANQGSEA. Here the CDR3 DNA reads TGCAGCGTTGGAGAAGGAGGGAACACTGAAGCTTTCTTT. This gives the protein CSVGEGGNTEAFF.